This TCR beta chain was captured by sequencing in a study of patients and donors after allogeneic stem cell transplantation. This clonotype was detected a few times. TCRdb re-derived calls from the RT-PCR reads in MiXCR, one entry per CDR3 protein. The data show over 150,000 distinct CDR3 sequences, approximately 31% seen once. This CDR3 region has 15 residues. The V and J ends lost 3 bases and 3 bases respectively, with 13 bases between them. CDR1 and CDR2 from the germline V gene are MNHNS and SASEGT. Material for sequencing was blood, either unsorted or a sorted T cell fraction (not recorded which). This chain connects TRBV6-1 to TRBJ2-3; D possibly corresponds to TRBD1 (5 bases). The TCR sequence derives from a human donor who was either an allogeneic HSCT recipient or a stem cell or donor lymphocyte infusion donor (not recorded which). It is not recorded whose cells these are; they may come from a transplant donor. The CDR3 DNA reads TGTGCCAGCAGTGAGTTCGGTCAGGGTACAGATACGCAGTATTTT. Its protein product is CASSEFGQGTDTQYF.